These 3 T cell receptor beta chains came from one sample sequenced in a study of control samples from healthy donors and cancer patients. The method was immunoSEQ multiplex PCR; TCRdb's version includes in-frame clones alone and lacks a portion of them. This sample carries about 80,000 clones, roughly nine tenths of them seen once, and the ten largest clones take around 6%. Sequencing was carried out using blood. The receptor source for this set is a man in his fifties in good health.

The chain carries TRBV7-2 and TRBJ2-3; D is undetermined. This CDR3 contains 14 residues. CDR1 SGHTA and CDR2 FQGNSA come from the germline V gene. V was clipped by 4 bases and J by 8 bases, with 16 bases between them. The CDR3 nucleotides are TGTGCCAGCAGCTCCGCGGTGGGGTATGGTACGCAGTATTTT. Protein: CASSSAVGYGTQYF.

The rearrangement uses TRBV27 and TRBJ2-3, with 16 bases aligning to TRBD2. Germline V gives CDR1 MNHEY, CDR2 SMNVEV (reference sequence). V trimming: 3 bases; J trimming: 13 bases; junction bases outside the gene matches: 16. The CDR3 has 18 residues. As DNA, the CDR3 is TGTGCCAGCAGTTTCCTCGACCGTGGGACTAGCGGGGGGGCCAATGAGTATTTT. This encodes CASSFLDRGTSGGANEYF.

The rearrangement links TRBV11-2 to TRBJ2-7; D not resolved. V lost 0 bases to trimming and J lost 0 bases, with 9 bases between them. The CDR3 contains 15 residues. CDR1 SGHAT and CDR2 FQNNGV come from the germline V gene. This CDR3 is CASSLELQNSYEQYF. The CDR3 bases are TGTGCCAGCAGCTTAGAGTTACAGAACTCCTACGAGCAGTACTTC.